One sample yielded the 13 T cell receptor beta chains listed below, sequenced in a study of blood T cell repertoires in COVID-19. The method was immunoSEQ multiplex PCR; TCRdb's version includes in-frame clones alone and lacks a portion of them. The repertoire holds 60,000 or so clones, 85% seen once, with approximately 20% in the top ten. The sample was peripheral blood. Every receptor here comes from a human donor in a cohort sampled during active COVID-19.

The chain employs TRBV25-1 and TRBJ2-5; TRBD1 is a possible D gene (6 bases). Germline assignment: CDR1 MGHDK and CDR2 SYGVNS. The CDR3 contains 14 residues. V gave up 3 bases and J gave up 1 base, with 9 bases separating them. Here the CDR3 reads CASSEYRVQETQYF. The CDR3 DNA sequence: TGTGCCAGCAGTGAGTACAGGGTCCAAGAGACCCAGTACTTC.

The chain has TRBV4-3 and TRBJ2-5, with TRBD1 matching 10 bases. Germline values: CDR1 LGHNA, CDR2 YSLEER. The V segment lost 0 bases and the J segment 4 bases; nucleotides outside the gene matches: 2. This CDR3 contains 15 residues. The CDR3 is CASSQEDRGSETQYF. The CDR3 nucleotides are TGCGCCAGCAGCCAAGAGGACAGGGGGTCAGAGACCCAGTACTTC.

The table lists this clone with a few counts. The chain is built from TRBV10-1 and TRBJ2-1; D unresolved. From germline, CDR1 is WNHNN and CDR2 SYGVQD (reference sequence). CDR3 length: 13 residues. V lost 2 bases to trimming and J lost 9 bases, with 11 bases between them. The CDR3, as DNA: TGCGCCAGCAGTGAGGGTCGTCGCGCTGAGCAGTTCTTC. This translates into CASSEGRRAEQFF.

This clone was seen a handful of times. The rearrangement links TRBV24-1 to TRBJ1-3; a weak D match, TRBD1 (5 bases). V was pared by 3 bases and J by 3 bases, with 11 bases between. This CDR3 comprises 15 residues. From germline, CDR1 is KGHDR and CDR2 SFDVKD. The CDR3 nucleotides read TGTGCCACCAGTGATGGGGCGGATTTTGGAAACACCATATATTTT. It translates to CATSDGADFGNTIYF.

The rearrangement uses TRBV2 and TRBJ2-7; 13 bases fit TRBD2. Trimming cost V 6 bases and J 0 bases; bases outside gene matches: 2. Germline CDR1 reads SNHLY; CDR2 reads FYNNEI. This CDR3 is 15 amino acids long. The CDR3 DNA follows: TGTGCCAGCAGGGGACTAGCGGGGAGCTCCTACGAGCAGTACTTC. Its translation: CASRGLAGSSYEQYF.

The chain is built from TRBV5-4 and TRBJ2-5; 10 bases are shared with TRBD2. V lost 4 bases and J lost 3; bases outside the gene matches: 6. The V gene's germline CDR1 is SGHNT and CDR2 YYREEE (reference sequence). This CDR3 is 15 amino acids long. This CDR3 reads CASSMGLAREETQYF. The CDR3 DNA is TGTGCCAGCAGCATGGGACTAGCGCGGGAAGAGACCCAGTACTTC.

The chain has TRBV4-3 and TRBJ1-6; D call uncertain. V was clipped by 1 base and J by 11 bases, with 12 bases between them. The CDR3 covers 14 residues. From germline, CDR1 is LGHNA and CDR2 YSLEER. CDR3 nucleotides: TGCGCCAGCAGCCAAGGCCCGTTTAGTGCACCCCTCCACTTT. Translating gives CASSQGPFSAPLHF.

The chain employs TRBV4-3 and TRBJ2-7; D possibly corresponds to TRBD2 (5 bases). V lost 1 base, J lost 6 bases, and 16 bases lay in between. The CDR3 runs 15 residues. In germline, CDR1 is LGHNA, CDR2 YSLEER. CDR3 residues: CASSQVWGAAGEQYF. The CDR3 nucleotides are TGCGCCAGCAGCCAAGTGTGGGGTGCGGCGGGCGAGCAGTACTTC.

The rearrangement links TRBV11-3 to TRBJ2-5; D is perhaps TRBD1 (6 bases). Looked up from germline, CDR1 is SGHNT and CDR2 is YENEEA. CDR3 length: 14 residues. V lost 1 base, J lost 5 bases, and 11 bases lay in between. The CDR3 reads CASSLVQGWETQYF. For the CDR3, the DNA is TGTGCCAGCAGCTTAGTGCAGGGGTGGGAGACCCAGTACTTC.

In this sample, this clone is medium-sized. This chain joins TRBV19 and TRBJ2-7, with 10 bases matching TRBD1. The germline gives CDR1 LNHDA, CDR2 SQIVND (reference sequence). V lost 6 bases to trimming and J lost 4 bases; unmatched junction nucleotides: 6. This CDR3 is 14 amino acids long. CDR3 DNA sequence: TGTGCCAGTAGCATGACAGGGGGCATATACGAGCAGTACTTC. Translation: CASSMTGGIYEQYF.

The V gene is TRBV27, the J gene TRBJ2-7, with a tentative D call TRBD1 (6 bases). V lost 2 bases and J lost 0, with 8 bases in between. Germline-derived CDR1 and CDR2 are MNHEY and SMNVEV (reference sequence). The CDR3 spans 14 residues. CDR3 coding DNA: TGTGCCAGCAGTTTAACGACAGGCTCCTACGAGCAGTACTTC. Encoded protein: CASSLTTGSYEQYF.

The V gene is TRBV19, the J gene TRBJ1-1; TRBD1 might be the D (6 bases). Trimming cost V 6 bases and J 2 bases, with 10 bases left between them. Germline V CDR1 and CDR2: LNHDA, SQIVND (reference sequence). This CDR3 has 13 residues. The CDR3 reads CASSVTGNTEAFF. CDR3 in DNA: TGTGCCAGTAGCGTGACAGGAAACACTGAAGCTTTCTTT.

CDR3 bases: TGCGCCAGCAGCCAAGATCTTTCCCTAGCGGCGTCAGATACGCAGTATTTT. Protein: CASSQDLSLAASDTQYF. The rearrangement uses TRBV4-3 and TRBJ2-3; 7 bases are a match to TRBD2. The CDR3 is 17 residues long. V shed 0 bases, J shed 4 bases, and the junction held 10 bases outside the gene matches. Germline loops: CDR1 LGHNA, CDR2 YSLEER.